The next 16 T cell receptor beta chains were all read from a single sample in a study of T cell responses to AZD1222 COVID-19 vaccine. Method: immunoSEQ multiplex PCR; TCRdb's copy keeps in-frame clones and lacks some. The table includes 200,000 or so clones, about 87% detected once. The sample in question was peripheral blood, obtained on day 0 of MenACWY control vaccination. The source of these receptors is an adult in good health.

This rearrangement joins TRBV4-1 to TRBJ2-2, with 14 bases lining up with TRBD2. V shed 1 base and J 5 bases; nucleotides not matched to a gene: 6. The germline CDR1 and CDR2 sequences are MGHRA and YSYEKL. The CDR3 totals 18 residues. The CDR3 DNA follows: TGCGCCAGCAGCCAAGGGGGACTAGCGGGAGTTGGGACCGGGGAGCTGTTTTTT. Protein: CASSQGGLAGVGTGELFF.

The J gene is TRBJ2-1, the V gene TRBV6-6, with unresolved D. The CDR3 has 12 amino acids. Germline-derived CDR1 and CDR2 are MNHNY and SVGAGI (reference sequence). V lost 7 bases and J 9 bases, leaving 13 bases between the germline ends. CDR3 sequence (DNA): TGTGCCAGCACAGACGTAGTATCTGAGCAGTTCTTC. Amino acids: CASTDVVSEQFF.

This chain connects TRBV7-9 to TRBJ1-2, with D possibly being TRBD1 (5 bases). This CDR3 contains 15 residues. Deletions cut 0 bases from V and 7 bases from J, with 15 bases between. Germline CDR1 and CDR2: SEHNR and FQNEAQ (reference sequence). In DNA, the CDR3 is TGTGCCAGCAGCTTAGCCACGGCGGGGGTTTTTGGCTACACCTTC. As protein: CASSLATAGVFGYTF.

Only a few counts were recorded for this clone. The chain carries TRBV28 and TRBJ2-7, with D unclear. This CDR3 is 14 amino acids long. Per germline, CDR1 MDHEN and CDR2 SYDVKM. Trimming cost V 5 bases and J 4 bases, with 15 bases left between them. The CDR3 sequence is CASSPLIPPYEQYF. CDR3 coding DNA: TGTGCCAGCAGTCCTTTAATCCCACCTTACGAGCAGTACTTC.

The V gene is TRBV28, the J gene TRBJ2-7; perhaps TRBD2 as D (6 bases). Germline lookup yields CDR1 MDHEN and CDR2 SYDVKM. CDR3 length: 12 amino acids. Trimming pared 7 bases from V and 6 bases from J, leaving 13 bases between. The CDR3 here is CASKEGTLEQYF. The CDR3 region has the DNA TGTGCCAGCAAGGAGGGAACGCTCGAGCAGTACTTC.

The CDR3 nucleotides read TGTGCCAGCAGCCAAGGTGGTGGAGGCAATCAGCCCCAGCATTTT. This codes for CASSQGGGGNQPQHF. The rearrangement joins TRBV7-9 to TRBJ1-5; no firm D call. Trimming took 5 bases from V and 2 from J, leaving 13 bases between them. This CDR3 has 15 amino acids. In germline, CDR1 is SEHNR, CDR2 FQNEAQ (reference sequence).

This chain's CDR3 is CASSELGRAGNTIYF. CDR3 coding DNA: TGTGCCAGCAGTGAATTGGGCAGGGCCGGAAACACCATATATTTT. The chain carries TRBV6-1 and TRBJ1-3; D is possibly TRBD1 (5 bases). The CDR3 is 15 residues long. Germline V lookup: CDR1 MNHNS, CDR2 SASEGT. Trimming took 2 bases from V and 4 from J, leaving 12 bases between them.

The chain has TRBV12-3 or TRBV12-4 and TRBJ2-7; no reliable D call. The CDR3 runs to 13 residues. V was pared by 7 bases and J by 3 bases, with 13 bases between. The CDR3 DNA reads as TGTGCCAGCAAGGTCCAACCAAGCTACGAGCAGTACTTC. As protein: CASKVQPSYEQYF.

With respect to this clone: The sample carries other DNA sequences with the same CDR3. The V call is TRBV6-5, the J call TRBJ1-1; the D gene is possibly TRBD1 (5 bases). In germline, CDR1 is MNHEY, CDR2 SVGAGI. V shed 6 bases and J shed 5 bases, with 10 bases lying between them. The CDR3 has 12 residues. CDR3 protein: CASSPGGTEAFF. The CDR3 nucleotides are TGTGCCAGCAGCCCCGGGGGAACTGAAGCTTTCTTT.

The chain employs TRBV18 and TRBJ2-5; 8 bases fit TRBD1. The CDR3 runs 14 residues. CDR1 is KGHSH and CDR2 is LQKENI in the germline V gene. Losses at the gene ends were 4 bases for V and 1 base for J; bases not matched to a gene: 2. Written as DNA, the CDR3 is TGTGCCAGCTCACAAACAGGGGGCCAAGAGACCCAGTACTTC. The encoded protein is CASSQTGGQETQYF.

The chain combines TRBV7-3 with TRBJ2-1, with TRBD2 matching over 12 bases. CDR3 length: 19 amino acids. Germline V gene data show CDR1 as SGHTA and CDR2 as FQGTGA. Trimming at V came to 3 bases and at J to 2 bases, leaving 11 bases not matched to a gene. The CDR3 is CASSLTLAGGPSTYNEQFF. CDR3 nucleotide sequence: TGTGCCAGCAGCTTGACTCTAGCGGGAGGGCCGAGTACCTACAATGAGCAGTTCTTC.

The V gene is TRBV6-5, the J gene TRBJ1-1; tentatively, D is TRBD1 (6 bases). V shed 5 bases and J shed 1 base, with 14 bases lying between them. Per the germline V gene, CDR1 is MNHEY and CDR2 is SVGAGI. The CDR3 totals 15 residues. The CDR3 loop reads CASSRDRHGNTEAFF. Here the CDR3 DNA reads TGTGCCAGCAGTCGCGACAGGCACGGGAACACTGAAGCTTTCTTT.

The gene calls are TRBV14 and TRBJ1-1; D unresolved. The CDR3 is made up of 16 amino acids. Trimming took off 0 bases at V and 10 bases at J, with 21 bases between the two ends. Germline values: CDR1 SGHDN, CDR2 FVKESK. The CDR3 is CASSQDAVGPLARAFF. Written as DNA, the CDR3 is TGTGCCAGCAGCCAAGATGCCGTTGGGCCCCTCGCCAGAGCTTTCTTT. Full variable domain (remainder filled in from reference TRBV14 and TRBJ1-1): EAGVTQFPSHSVIEKGQTVTLRCDPISGHDNLYWYRRVMGKEIKFLLHFVKESKQDESGMPNNRFLAERTGGTYSTLKVQPAELEDSGVYFCASSQDAVGPLARAFFGQGTRLTVV.

This clone was counted between two and nine times. The V call is TRBV24-1, the J call TRBJ2-2; D is possibly TRBD1 or TRBD2 (6 bases each). V lost 0 bases to trimming and J lost 5 bases, with 15 bases between them. The CDR3 covers 17 residues. CDR1 and CDR2 from the germline V gene are KGHDR and SFDVKD. CDR3 protein: CATSDLGRGTRTGELFF. CDR3 bases: TGTGCCACCAGTGATTTGGGCCGGGGGACAAGGACCGGGGAGCTGTTTTTT.

The chain has TRBV5-8 and TRBJ2-7, with D perhaps TRBD1 (5 bases). Trimming cost V 0 bases and J 3 bases, with 16 bases left between them. This CDR3 is 16 amino acids long. The germline V gene encodes CDR1 SGHTS and CDR2 YDEGEE. The CDR3 loop reads CASSLAAGIEGYEQYF. The CDR3 DNA reads TGTGCCAGCAGCTTGGCGGCAGGGATAGAAGGCTACGAGCAGTACTTC.

V is TRBV7-6 and J is TRBJ2-7, with D perhaps TRBD2 (7 bases). Germline V lookup: CDR1 SGHVS, CDR2 FNYEAQ. V was clipped by 1 base and J by 4 bases, with 14 bases between them. This CDR3 contains 15 residues. The CDR3 DNA reads TGTGCCAGCAGCTTAGAGGTGGGGGGGCAGTACGAGCAGTACTTC. This gives the protein CASSLEVGGQYEQYF.